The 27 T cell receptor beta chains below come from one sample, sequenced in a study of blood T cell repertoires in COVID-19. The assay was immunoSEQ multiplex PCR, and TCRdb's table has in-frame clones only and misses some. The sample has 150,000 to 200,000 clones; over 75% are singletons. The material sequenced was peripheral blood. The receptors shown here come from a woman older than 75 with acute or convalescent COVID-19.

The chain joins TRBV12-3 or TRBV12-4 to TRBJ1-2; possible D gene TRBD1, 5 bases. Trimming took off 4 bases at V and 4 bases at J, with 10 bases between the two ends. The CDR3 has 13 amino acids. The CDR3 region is CASSSGRAYGYTF. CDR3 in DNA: TGTGCCAGCAGTTCAGGGAGGGCCTATGGCTACACCTTC.

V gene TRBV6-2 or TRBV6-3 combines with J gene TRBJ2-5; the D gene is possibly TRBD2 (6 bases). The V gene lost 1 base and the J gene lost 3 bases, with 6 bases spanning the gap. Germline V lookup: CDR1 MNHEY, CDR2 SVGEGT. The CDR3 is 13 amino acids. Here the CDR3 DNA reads TGTGCCAGCAGTTACTTAGCGGAAGAGACCCAGTACTTC. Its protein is CASSYLAEETQYF.

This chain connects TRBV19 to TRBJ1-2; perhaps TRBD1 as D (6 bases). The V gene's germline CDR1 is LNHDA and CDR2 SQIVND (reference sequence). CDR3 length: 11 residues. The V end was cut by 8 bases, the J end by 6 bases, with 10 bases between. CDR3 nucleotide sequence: TGTGCCAGTCGGGACAATAATGGCTACACCTTC. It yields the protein CASRDNNGYTF. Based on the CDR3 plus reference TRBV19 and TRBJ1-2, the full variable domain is DGGITQSPKYLFRKEGQNVTLSCEQNLNHDAMYWYRQDPGQGLRLIYYSQIVNDFQKGDIAEGYSVSREKKESFPLTVTSAQKNPTAFYLCASRDNNGYTFGSGTRLTVV.

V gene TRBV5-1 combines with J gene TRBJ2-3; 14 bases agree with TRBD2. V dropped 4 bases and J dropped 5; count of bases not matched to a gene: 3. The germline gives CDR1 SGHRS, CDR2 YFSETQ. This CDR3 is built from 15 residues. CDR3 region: CASSPGTSGRDTQYF. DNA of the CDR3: TGCGCCAGCAGCCCCGGGACTAGCGGGAGAGATACGCAGTATTTT.

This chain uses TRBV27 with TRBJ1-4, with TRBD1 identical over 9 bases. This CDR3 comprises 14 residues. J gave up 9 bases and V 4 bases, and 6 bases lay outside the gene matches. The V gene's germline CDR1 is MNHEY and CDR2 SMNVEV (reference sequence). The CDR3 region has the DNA TGTGCCAGCAGTTCAAAAGGGACAGGGCAAAAACTGTTTTTT. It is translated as CASSSKGTGQKLFF.

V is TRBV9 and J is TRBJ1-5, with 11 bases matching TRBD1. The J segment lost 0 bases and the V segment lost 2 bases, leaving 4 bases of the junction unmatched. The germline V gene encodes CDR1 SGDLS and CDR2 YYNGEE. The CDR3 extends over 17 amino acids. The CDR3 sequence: CASSVGQGANSNQPQHF. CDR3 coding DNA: TGTGCCAGCAGCGTTGGACAGGGGGCTAATAGCAATCAGCCCCAGCATTTT.

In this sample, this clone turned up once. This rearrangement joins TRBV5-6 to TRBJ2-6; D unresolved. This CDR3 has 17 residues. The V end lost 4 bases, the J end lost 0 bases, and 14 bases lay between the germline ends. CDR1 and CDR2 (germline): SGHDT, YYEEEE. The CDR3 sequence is CASSVTTMSSGANVLTF. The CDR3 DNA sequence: TGTGCCAGCAGCGTGACAACCATGAGCTCTGGGGCCAACGTCCTGACTTTC.

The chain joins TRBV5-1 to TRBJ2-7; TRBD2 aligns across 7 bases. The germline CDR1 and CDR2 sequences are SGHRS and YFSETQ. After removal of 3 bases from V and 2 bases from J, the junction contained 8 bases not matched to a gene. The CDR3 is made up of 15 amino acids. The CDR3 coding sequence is TGCGCCAGCAGCTCGGGGATAGCGGGCCCCTACGAGCAGTACTTC. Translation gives CASSSGIAGPYEQYF.

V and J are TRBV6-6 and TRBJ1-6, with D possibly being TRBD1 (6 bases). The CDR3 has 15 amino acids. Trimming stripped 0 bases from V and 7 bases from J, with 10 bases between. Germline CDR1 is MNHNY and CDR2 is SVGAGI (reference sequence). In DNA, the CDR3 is TGTGCCAGCAGTTACTCTAGCCAGGGGAATTCACCCCTCCACTTT. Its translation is CASSYSSQGNSPLHF.

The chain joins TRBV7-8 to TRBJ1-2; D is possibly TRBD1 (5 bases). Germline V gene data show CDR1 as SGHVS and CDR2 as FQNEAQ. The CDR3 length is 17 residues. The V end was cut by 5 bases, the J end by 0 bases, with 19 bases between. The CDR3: CASSLGGGAVPNYGYTF. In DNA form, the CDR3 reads TGTGCCAGCAGCCTGGGGGGAGGCGCGGTTCCTAACTATGGCTACACCTTC.

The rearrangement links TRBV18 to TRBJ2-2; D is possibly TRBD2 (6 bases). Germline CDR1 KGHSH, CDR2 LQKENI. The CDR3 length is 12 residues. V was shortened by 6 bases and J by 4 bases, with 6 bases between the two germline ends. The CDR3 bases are TGTGCCAGCTCGCGGGGCACCGGGGAGCTGTTTTTT. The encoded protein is CASSRGTGELFF.

CDR3: CASSDPRGAKNIQYF. For the CDR3, the DNA is TGTGCCAGCAGTGACCCCAGGGGGGCCAAAAACATTCAGTACTTC. The chain couples TRBV2 to TRBJ2-4; 7 bases line up with TRBD1. With 3 bases clipped from V and 1 base from J, the junction kept 3 bases outside the gene matches. There are 15 residues in the CDR3. The germline V gene encodes CDR1 SNHLY and CDR2 FYNNEI.

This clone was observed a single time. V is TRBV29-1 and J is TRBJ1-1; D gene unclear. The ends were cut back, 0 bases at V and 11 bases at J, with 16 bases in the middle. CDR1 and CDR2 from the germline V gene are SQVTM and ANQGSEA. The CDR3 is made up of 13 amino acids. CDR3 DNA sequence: TGCAGCGTTGAAGATAACGGAGGGCAGAAGGCTTTCTTT. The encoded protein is CSVEDNGGQKAFF.

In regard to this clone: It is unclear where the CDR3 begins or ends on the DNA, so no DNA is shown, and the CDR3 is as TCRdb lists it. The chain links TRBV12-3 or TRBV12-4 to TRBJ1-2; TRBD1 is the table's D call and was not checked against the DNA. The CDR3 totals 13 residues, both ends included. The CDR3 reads CASSFLAVYGYTF.

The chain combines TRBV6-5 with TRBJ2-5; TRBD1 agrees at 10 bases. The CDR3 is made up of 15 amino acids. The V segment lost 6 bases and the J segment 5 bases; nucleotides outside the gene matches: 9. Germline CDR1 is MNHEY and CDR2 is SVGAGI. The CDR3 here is CASRPRQGAEETQYF. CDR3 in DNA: TGTGCCAGCAGGCCCAGACAGGGGGCGGAGGAGACCCAGTACTTC.

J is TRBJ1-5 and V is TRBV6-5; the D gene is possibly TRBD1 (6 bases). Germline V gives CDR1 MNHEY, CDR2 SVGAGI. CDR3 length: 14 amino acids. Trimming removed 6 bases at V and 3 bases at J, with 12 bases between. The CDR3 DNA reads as TGTGCCAGCAGGCCGGACAGCTACAATCAGCCCCAGCATTTT. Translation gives CASRPDSYNQPQHF.

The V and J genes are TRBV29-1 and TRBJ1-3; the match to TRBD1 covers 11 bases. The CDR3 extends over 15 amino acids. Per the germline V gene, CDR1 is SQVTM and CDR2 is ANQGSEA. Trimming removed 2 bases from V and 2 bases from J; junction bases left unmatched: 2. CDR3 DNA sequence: TGCAGCGTTGAACGGACAGGGGGCACTGGAAACACCATATATTTT. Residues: CSVERTGGTGNTIYF.

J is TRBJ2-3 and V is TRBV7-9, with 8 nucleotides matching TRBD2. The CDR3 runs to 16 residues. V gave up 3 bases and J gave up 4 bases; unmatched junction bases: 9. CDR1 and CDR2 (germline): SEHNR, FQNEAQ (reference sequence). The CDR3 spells CASSLSSGGRADTQYF. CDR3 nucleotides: TGTGCCAGCAGCTTGTCGTCGGGAGGGCGGGCAGATACGCAGTATTTT.

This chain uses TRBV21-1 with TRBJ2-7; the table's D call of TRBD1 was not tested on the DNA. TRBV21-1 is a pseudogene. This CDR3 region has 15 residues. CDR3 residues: CASSKEQTGAYEQYF. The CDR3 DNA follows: TGTGCCAGCAGCAAAGAACAGACAGGGGCGTACGAGCAGTACTTC.

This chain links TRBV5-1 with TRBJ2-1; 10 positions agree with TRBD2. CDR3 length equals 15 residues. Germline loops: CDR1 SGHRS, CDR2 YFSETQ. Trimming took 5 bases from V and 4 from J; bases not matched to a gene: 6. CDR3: CASSSGTSEYNEQFF. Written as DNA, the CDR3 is TGCGCCAGCAGTTCCGGGACTAGCGAATACAATGAGCAGTTCTTC.

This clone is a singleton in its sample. The CDR3 protein is CASSLAGQTIGPQHF. The CDR3 DNA sequence: TGTGCCAGCAGCTTGGCAGGGCAAACGATCGGGCCCCAGCATTTT. The rearrangement uses TRBV5-8 and TRBJ1-5; maybe TRBD1 (5 bases). CDR3 size: 15 residues. The V end lost 0 bases, the J end lost 9 bases, and 16 bases lay between the germline ends. Germline-derived CDR1 and CDR2 are SGHTS and YDEGEE.

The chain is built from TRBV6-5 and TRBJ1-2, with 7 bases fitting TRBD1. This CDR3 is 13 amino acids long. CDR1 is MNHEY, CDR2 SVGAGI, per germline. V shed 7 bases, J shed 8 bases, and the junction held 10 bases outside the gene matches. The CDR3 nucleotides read TGTGCCAGCATCGACCAGGGGGGAGGAGGCTACACCTTC. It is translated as CASIDQGGGGYTF.

The CDR3 nucleotides are TGTGCCAGCAGAGACAGGACGAGCACTGAAGCTTTCTTT. As protein: CASRDRTSTEAFF. V and J are TRBV27 and TRBJ1-1; the D gene is possibly TRBD1 (6 bases). CDR3 length: 13 amino acids. V was cut by 6 bases and J by 4 bases, with 12 bases left in between. CDR1 is MNHEY and CDR2 is SMNVEV in the germline V gene (reference sequence).

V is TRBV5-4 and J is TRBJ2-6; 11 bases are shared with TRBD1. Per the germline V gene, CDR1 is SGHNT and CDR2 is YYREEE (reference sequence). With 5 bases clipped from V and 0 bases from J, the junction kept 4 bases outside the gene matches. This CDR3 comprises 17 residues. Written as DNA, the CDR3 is TGTGCCAGCAGGACCGGGACAGGGGGCTCTGGGGCCAACGTCCTGACTTTC. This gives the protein CASRTGTGGSGANVLTF.

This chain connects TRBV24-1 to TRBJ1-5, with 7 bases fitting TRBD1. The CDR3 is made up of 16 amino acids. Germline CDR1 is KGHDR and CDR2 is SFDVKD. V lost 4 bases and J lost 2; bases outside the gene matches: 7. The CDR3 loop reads CATSDNRGFGNQPQHF. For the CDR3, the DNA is TGTGCCACCAGTGACAACAGGGGTTTTGGCAATCAGCCCCAGCATTTT.

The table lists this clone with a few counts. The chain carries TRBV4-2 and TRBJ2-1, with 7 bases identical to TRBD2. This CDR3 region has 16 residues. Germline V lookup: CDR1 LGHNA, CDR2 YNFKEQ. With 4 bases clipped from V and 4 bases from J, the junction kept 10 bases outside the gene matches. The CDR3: CASSPYEPSGYNEQFF. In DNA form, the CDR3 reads TGTGCCAGCAGCCCCTACGAACCTAGCGGTTACAATGAGCAGTTCTTC.

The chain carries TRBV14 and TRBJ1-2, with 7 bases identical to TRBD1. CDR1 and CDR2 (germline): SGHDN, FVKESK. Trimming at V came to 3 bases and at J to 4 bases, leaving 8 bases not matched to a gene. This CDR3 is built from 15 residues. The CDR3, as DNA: TGTGCCAGCAGCCAGCCAGGGGGTCTCGGCTATGGCTACACCTTC. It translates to CASSQPGGLGYGYTF.